This T cell receptor (beta chain) was found in a study of blood T cell repertoires in COVID-19. Repertoires were generated with immunoSEQ multiplex PCR, while TCRdb's copy carries only in-frame clones and drops some. Of around 95,000 clones in the sample, more than 70% are singletons; the top ten hold 9.5% to 15%. The V gene lost 0 bases and the J gene lost 3 bases, with 13 bases spanning the gap. The germline V gene encodes CDR1 LNHNV and CDR2 YYDKDF (reference sequence). This CDR3 comprises 16 residues. The chain uses TRBV15 and TRBJ2-3, with a weak D call TRBD2 (6 bases). This TCR came from a human donor in a cohort sampled during active COVID-19. Input material: peripheral blood. The CDR3 bases are TGTGCCACCAGCAGAGATAGGGGCGGAGGGACAGATACGCAGTATTTT. Translated: CATSRDRGGGTDTQYF.